This T cell receptor (beta chain) was identified during a study of blood T cell repertoires in COVID-19. The wider study: Some COVID-19 samples were acute and others convalescent; all came from the United States, Italy and Spain. Nucleic acid was either cDNA or gDNA, and it came from T cells, B-cell-depleted T cells, or PBMCs.

The V end was cut by 2 bases, the J end by 6 bases, with 8 bases between. CDR1 is SGHAT and CDR2 is FQNNGV in the germline V gene. The CDR3 length is 13 residues. Original processing methods: Estimated nucleated cell counts came from reference gene primer amplification. Only in-frame clones appear in the TCRdb table, and some are missing; sequencing was by immunoSEQ multiplex PCR. V, J and clone size were drawn from that table, and D and trimming were deduced from the DNA. The table has roughly 140,000 clones, approximately 78% seen once; the top ten hold 3.5% to 5%. What was sequenced was peripheral blood. The chain carries TRBV11-2 and TRBJ2-4, with unresolved D. The source is a woman older than 75 with acute or convalescent COVID-19. In nucleotides, the CDR3 is TGTGCCAGCAGCTTATATGAGGCAAACATTCAGTACTTC. Translated: CASSLYEANIQYF.